This entry describes one T cell receptor (beta chain). The CDR3 extends over 17 amino acids. Germline V gene sequence: CDR1 SGHAT, CDR2 FQNNGV. Germline trimming cut 7 bases from V and 4 bases from J; bases unmatched to any gene: 9. Produced via immunoSEQ multiplex PCR; TCRdb's table is partial and in-frame only. The sample consists of approximately 160,000 clones, 85% to 95% of them appearing once. This sample stems from a study of control samples from healthy donors and cancer patients. Input material: blood. This chain links TRBV11-2 with TRBJ2-6; 11 nucleotides agree with TRBD1. The source of this sequence is a woman aged 18-29 years in good health. The chain's CDR3 is CASTRTGGQGGANVLTF. The DNA of the CDR3 is TGTGCCAGCACCAGGACAGGGGGCCAAGGCGGGGCCAACGTCCTGACTTTC.